The clone carrying this T cell receptor beta chain has just one count. The V gene lost 1 base and the J gene lost 4 bases, with 13 bases spanning the gap. CDR1 and CDR2 (germline): SGHVS, FNYEAQ. This CDR3 contains 15 residues. This record comes from a study of blood T cell repertoires in COVID-19. On the study more broadly: COVID-19 samples collected from the United States, Italy and Spain covered acute and convalescent phases.

The protocol was immunoSEQ multiplex PCR, while the TCRdb copy is restricted to in-frame clones and leaves out a portion. Found here are about 64,000 clones, 70% to 80% of them singletons; the top ten hold roughly 9.7%. This TCR came from a human donor in a cohort sampled during active COVID-19. V is TRBV7-6 and J is TRBJ2-5, with a weak D call TRBD2 (7 bases). Sequences were obtained from peripheral blood. This CDR3 is CASSLVGGQGETQYF. The CDR3, as DNA: TGTGCCAGCAGCTTAGTCGGGGGGCAGGGAGAGACCCAGTACTTC.